Below, one T cell receptor (beta chain) is given with its context. Germline V gene sequence: CDR1 LGHNT, CDR2 FRNRAP. This CDR3 has 13 amino acids. Between the trimmed V and J ends, which lost 8 bases and 5 bases, there was a span of 13 bases. These data come from a study of control samples from healthy donors and cancer patients. TCRdb's table, derived via immunoSEQ multiplex PCR, lists solely in-frame clones and lacks some. The sample lists fewer than 200,000 clones; 88% were seen once. The chain joins TRBV12-5 to TRBJ2-1; D uncertain. The sample consisted of blood. The TCR sequence derives from a woman younger than 45 in good health. The CDR3 region is CASSAEPNNEQFF. The DNA for the CDR3 is TGTGCTAGTTCGGCGGAGCCCAACAATGAGCAGTTCTTC.